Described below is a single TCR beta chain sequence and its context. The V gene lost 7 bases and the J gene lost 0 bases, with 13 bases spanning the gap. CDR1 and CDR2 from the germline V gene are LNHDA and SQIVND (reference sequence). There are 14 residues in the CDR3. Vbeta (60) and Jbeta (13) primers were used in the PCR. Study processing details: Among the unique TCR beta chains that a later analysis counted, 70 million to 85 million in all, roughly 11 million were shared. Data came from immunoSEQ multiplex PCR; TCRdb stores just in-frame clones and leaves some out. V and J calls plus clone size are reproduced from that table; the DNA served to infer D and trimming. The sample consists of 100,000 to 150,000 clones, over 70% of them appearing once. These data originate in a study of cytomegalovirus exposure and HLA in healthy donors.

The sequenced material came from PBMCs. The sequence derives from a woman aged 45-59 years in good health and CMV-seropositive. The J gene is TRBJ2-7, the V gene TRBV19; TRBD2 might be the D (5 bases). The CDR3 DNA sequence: TGTGCCAGTAAGAGGGTCTCAAGCTCCTACGAGCAGTACTTC. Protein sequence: CASKRVSSSYEQYF.